The present T cell receptor (beta chain) was sequenced within a study of neurological immune-mediated disorders. Study findings and constraints: The study phylogenetically grouped the repertoires of 18 of 34 multiple sclerosis patients into one related-CDR3 cluster, a possible signature.

The study built unsorted libraries from 2 million PBMCs kept at -80 C. TCRdb passed the 5' RACE reads through MiXCR, listing each CDR3 protein once. This table holds about 92,000 distinct CDR3 sequences, around 3.6% found once. The germline V gene has CDR1 SEHNR and CDR2 FQNEAQ (reference sequence). CDR3 size: 15 residues. The V gene end was trimmed by 2 bases and the J gene end by 6 bases; junction bases not matched to a gene: 9. There are many counts of this clonotype. Its antigen is as yet unknown. The clonotype comes from a woman aged 45-65 years with multiple sclerosis. Sequenced: PBMCs. The rearrangement links TRBV7-9 to TRBJ2-7; the match to TRBD1 covers 8 bases. The CDR3 DNA reads TGTGCCAGCAGCTTAAACAGGGGGAGTAGGTCCGAGCAGTACTTC. Translating it yields CASSLNRGSRSEQYF.